The 32 T cell receptor beta chains reported below all come from one sample, sequenced in a study of cytomegalovirus exposure and HLA in healthy donors. Vbeta (60) and Jbeta (13) primers were used in the PCR. Assay: immunoSEQ multiplex PCR; the TCRdb copy retains only in-frame clones and omits some. The sample lists 120,000 or so clones, roughly 76% occurring once. What was sequenced was PBMCs. Receptor source: a woman between 45 and 60 years old in good health and CMV-seronegative.

This rearrangement joins TRBV5-1 to TRBJ2-1; tentative D call: TRBD1 (5 bases). The ends were cut back, 4 bases at V and 4 bases at J, with 12 bases in the middle. CDR3 length equals 14 residues. The germline CDR1 and CDR2 sequences are SGHRS and YFSETQ. The DNA of the CDR3 is TGCGCCAGCAGCCGCCGACAGAGATACAATGAGCAGTTCTTC. It is translated as CASSRRQRYNEQFF.

The chain joins TRBV7-8 to TRBJ2-7; 7 bases are a match to TRBD1. The V gene's germline CDR1 is SGHVS and CDR2 FQNEAQ. The CDR3 is made up of 15 amino acids. V dropped 3 bases and J dropped 3; count of bases not matched to a gene: 8. CDR3 loop: CASSLDEGADYEQYF. CDR3 in DNA: TGTGCCAGCAGCTTGGATGAGGGGGCGGACTACGAGCAGTACTTC.

This clone was counted a few times. The chain uses TRBV9 and TRBJ2-1; D is perhaps TRBD2 (5 bases). The germline V and J ends were trimmed by 0 bases and 8 bases, with 12 bases remaining between them. CDR3 size: 14 residues. Germline CDR1 and CDR2: SGDLS and YYNGEE. This chain's CDR3 is CASSVESWGDEQFF. Written as DNA, the CDR3 is TGTGCCAGCAGCGTAGAGAGTTGGGGAGATGAGCAGTTCTTC.

In DNA, the CDR3 is TGTGCCAGCAGTTTCCCCGAAGAGACCCAGTACTTC. Amino acids: CASSFPEETQYF. The rearrangement joins TRBV28 to TRBJ2-5, with unresolved D. Germline V gene lookup returns CDR1 MDHEN and CDR2 SYDVKM. V was shortened by 3 bases and J by 3 bases, with 5 bases between the two germline ends. CDR3 length: 12 amino acids.

The chain combines TRBV4-1 with TRBJ2-1; 10 bases are shared with TRBD2. V was pared by 2 bases and J by 2 bases, with 6 bases of the junction left unmatched. This CDR3 spans 17 amino acids. Looked up from germline, CDR1 is MGHRA and CDR2 is YSYEKL. The CDR3 coding sequence is TGCGCCAGCAGCCAATCACTTAGCGGGAGGCCCTACAATGAGCAGTTCTTC. Its protein is CASSQSLSGRPYNEQFF.

The gene calls are TRBV19 and TRBJ1-1; D is undetermined. The CDR3 has 13 amino acids. Trimming removed 8 bases from V and 4 bases from J, with 14 bases in between. Germline CDR1 LNHDA, CDR2 SQIVND (reference sequence). Written as DNA, the CDR3 is TGTGCCAGTTATTTCGGTGGTGGCACTGAAGCTTTCTTT. This codes for CASYFGGGTEAFF. Looking up the rest from reference TRBV19 and TRBJ1-1 gives the full variable domain: DGGITQSPKYLFRKEGQNVTLSCEQNLNHDAMYWYRQDPGQGLRLIYYSQIVNDFQKGDIAEGYSVSREKKESFPLTVTSAQKNPTAFYLCASYFGGGTEAFFGQGTRLTVV.

This chain uses TRBV6-1 with TRBJ2-7; TRBD2 aligns across 7 bases. From germline, CDR1 is MNHNS and CDR2 SASEGT. V trimming: 4 bases; J trimming: 0 bases; junction bases outside the gene matches: 6. The length of the CDR3 is 15 residues. Written as DNA, the CDR3 is TGTGCCAGCAGTGTCGAGCTAGCGGACTCCTACGAGCAGTACTTC. Amino acid sequence: CASSVELADSYEQYF.

A single count supports this clone. The rearrangement links TRBV7-2 to TRBJ2-3; D perhaps matches TRBD2 (6 bases). Germline-derived CDR1 and CDR2 are SGHTA and FQGNSA. Trimming removed 1 base from V and 4 bases from J, with 18 bases in between. There are 17 residues in the CDR3. In nucleotides, the CDR3 is TGTGCCAGCAGCTTAGTGGCGCAGAAGGTAGCGGCAGATACGCAGTATTTT. It yields the protein CASSLVAQKVAADTQYF.

This rearrangement joins TRBV11-1 to TRBJ1-2; 10 positions match TRBD1. V lost 5 bases and J lost 4; bases outside the gene matches: 4. CDR3 length: 14 amino acids. CDR1 is SGHAT and CDR2 is FQDESV in the germline V gene (reference sequence). CDR3 region: CASSPGTGVYGYTF. The CDR3 DNA sequence: TGTGCCAGCAGCCCCGGGACAGGGGTCTATGGCTACACCTTC.

The chain joins TRBV7-9 to TRBJ2-1, with 9 bases lining up with TRBD1. The CDR3 runs to 14 residues. The germline CDR1 and CDR2 sequences are SEHNR and FQNEAQ (reference sequence). The V and J ends lost 5 bases and 7 bases, in that order; junction bases with no gene match: 6. The CDR3 DNA reads as TGTGCCAGCAGCCCCCCGACAGGGGGGAATGAGCAGTTCTTC. It is translated as CASSPPTGGNEQFF. The full variable domain, in which reference TRBV7-9 and TRBJ2-1 provide the parts outside the CDR3, is DTGVSQNPRHKITKRGQNVTFRCDPISEHNRLYWYRQTLGQGPEFLTYFQNEAQLEKSRLLSDRFSAERPKGSFSTLEIQRTEQGDSAMYLCASSPPTGGNEQFFGPGTRLTVL.

The V call is TRBV6-1, the J call TRBJ1-1; TRBD1 might be the D (5 bases). The CDR3 has 16 amino acids. V lost 3 bases to trimming and J lost 0 bases, with 14 bases between them. CDR1 is MNHNS and CDR2 is SASEGT in the germline V gene. The CDR3 protein is CASSDSRGRVNTEAFF. The CDR3 bases are TGTGCCAGCAGTGATTCTCGAGGCAGGGTGAACACTGAAGCTTTCTTT.

The DNA of the CDR3 is TGTGCCAGTAGTGCTACTCAAGAGACCCAGTACTTC. This codes for CASSATQETQYF. The chain couples TRBV19 to TRBJ2-5; D not certain. CDR1 LNHDA and CDR2 SQIVND come from the germline V gene (reference sequence). Trimming stripped 5 bases from V and 2 bases from J, with 6 bases between. The CDR3 is made up of 12 amino acids.

There are a few counts of this clone. The chain joins TRBV6-4 to TRBJ1-2; TRBD1 matches at 8 bases. CDR3 length: 14 amino acids. The V and J ends lost 6 bases and 4 bases, in that order; junction bases with no gene match: 7. Germline V gene lookup returns CDR1 MRHNA and CDR2 SNTAGT. The CDR3 DNA is TGTGCCAGCAGCCAGGGGGCAAGGAGCTATGGCTACACCTTC. This codes for CASSQGARSYGYTF.

In nucleotides, the CDR3 is TGTGCCAGCAGCTTAGGGGGGTCTAGCGGGAGGGCCAGGGAGCAGTACTTC. Translation gives CASSLGGSSGRAREQYF. V usage is TRBV7-9 and J usage is TRBJ2-7, with TRBD2 matching 12 bases. Per the germline V gene, CDR1 is SEHNR and CDR2 is FQNEAQ (reference sequence). Trimming took 1 base from V and 7 from J; bases not matched to a gene: 11. CDR3 length equals 17 residues.

V usage is TRBV4-3 and J usage is TRBJ2-7; TRBD2 aligns across 12 bases. This CDR3 comprises 16 residues. The trim removed 0 bases at V and 4 bases at J, leaving 4 bases unmatched. CDR1 and CDR2 (germline): LGHNA, YSLEER. Here the CDR3 reads CASSQDGLAGRYEQYF. The CDR3 DNA follows: TGCGCCAGCAGCCAAGACGGACTAGCGGGGAGGTACGAGCAGTACTTC.

This chain links TRBV28 with TRBJ1-3; 8 positions agree with TRBD1. Per the germline V gene, CDR1 is MDHEN and CDR2 is SYDVKM. The CDR3 has 14 residues. The J segment lost 3 bases and the V segment lost 6 bases, leaving 4 bases of the junction unmatched. The CDR3 sequence: CASRETGGGNTIYF. In nucleotides, the CDR3 is TGTGCCAGCAGGGAAACAGGGGGTGGAAACACCATATATTTT. Based on the CDR3 plus reference TRBV28 and TRBJ1-3, the full variable domain is DVKVTQSSRYLVKRTGEKVFLECVQDMDHENMFWYRQDPGLGLRLIYFSYDVKMKEKGDIPEGYSVSREKKERFSLILESASTNQTSMYLCASRETGGGNTIYFGEGSWLTVV.

The chain recombines TRBV27 with TRBJ2-7; possibly TRBD1 for D (6 bases). V was trimmed by 2 bases and J by 6 bases, leaving 17 bases between them. The CDR3 consists of 15 residues. Germline V gene sequence: CDR1 MNHEY, CDR2 SMNVEV (reference sequence). The CDR3 DNA is TGTGCCAGCAGTTTAATGGCAGGGGTGGTCCGCGAGCAGTACTTC. Amino acids: CASSLMAGVVREQYF.

The genes are TRBV5-6 and TRBJ2-7; TRBD2 agrees at 8 bases. This CDR3 has 17 residues. Germline-derived CDR1 and CDR2 are SGHDT and YYEEEE. The ends lost 0 bases at V and 6 bases at J; junction bases unmatched: 14. In DNA, the CDR3 is TGTGCCAGCAGCTTGGGGCGAGGTAGCGGGATTCCCTCCGAGCAGTACTTC. Amino acids: CASSLGRGSGIPSEQYF.

J is TRBJ2-6 and V is TRBV9; TRBD1 might be the D (6 bases). Deletions cut 4 bases from V and 0 bases from J, with 11 bases between. CDR1 and CDR2 from the germline V gene are SGDLS and YYNGEE. CDR3 length equals 16 residues. The CDR3 spells CASSIDRSSGANVLTF. CDR3 nucleotide sequence: TGTGCCAGCAGCATAGACAGGTCCTCTGGGGCCAACGTCCTGACTTTC.

This chain connects TRBV27 to TRBJ2-7, with TRBD2 matching over 9 bases. Germline V gene sequence: CDR1 MNHEY, CDR2 SMNVEV (reference sequence). With V trimmed by 5 bases and J by 7 bases, 9 bases remained unmatched. This CDR3 spans 14 amino acids. The CDR3, as DNA: TGTGCCAGCAGTCCGGTAGCGGGAGCGGTGGAGCAGTACTTC. Its protein product is CASSPVAGAVEQYF.

This chain connects TRBV4-3 to TRBJ2-7; weak D call: TRBD2 (5 bases). Germline V gene sequence: CDR1 LGHNA, CDR2 YSLEER. This CDR3 spans 15 amino acids. The V end lost 0 bases, the J end lost 1 base, and 10 bases lay between the germline ends. CDR3: CASSQEEAASYEQYF. The CDR3 DNA sequence: TGCGCCAGCAGCCAAGAAGAAGCGGCATCCTACGAGCAGTACTTC.

This clone was counted a few times. V usage is TRBV2 and J usage is TRBJ1-5; D ambiguous. The CDR3 covers 17 residues. V gave up 1 base and J gave up 0 bases, with 13 bases separating them. Germline assignment: CDR1 SNHLY and CDR2 FYNNEI. As DNA, the CDR3 is TGTGCCAGCAGTGAAGTGGGTACAGTGCATAGCAATCAGCCCCAGCATTTT. Residues: CASSEVGTVHSNQPQHF.

This clone was seen only a few times. The V and J genes are TRBV5-5 and TRBJ2-7, with TRBD1 matching 7 bases. Looked up from germline, CDR1 is SGHKS and CDR2 is YYEKEE (reference sequence). This CDR3 is 18 amino acids long. After removal of 2 bases from V and 3 bases from J, the junction contained 17 bases not matched to a gene. As DNA, the CDR3 is TGTGCCAGCAGCTTTCAATTATTCTATGGGACAGCGAACTACGAGCAGTACTTC. It is translated as CASSFQLFYGTANYEQYF.

The chain combines TRBV2 with TRBJ2-1, with TRBD2 matching 9 bases. The CDR3 extends over 14 amino acids. Per the germline V gene, CDR1 is SNHLY and CDR2 is FYNNEI. The trim removed 5 bases at V and 6 bases at J, leaving 5 bases unmatched. In DNA form, the CDR3 reads TGTGCCAGCAGTTCTAGCGGGGTGGGCAATGAGCAGTTCTTC. It is translated as CASSSSGVGNEQFF.

In its sample, this clone was seen a few times. This chain uses TRBV18 with TRBJ2-3; D call uncertain. The CDR3 runs to 12 residues. The germline gives CDR1 KGHSH, CDR2 LQKENI. Trimming took off 2 bases at V and 7 bases at J, with 7 bases between the two ends. The CDR3 sequence: CASSPGANTQYF. The CDR3 DNA follows: TGTGCCAGCTCACCAGGAGCTAATACGCAGTATTTT.

The chain has TRBV18 and TRBJ1-5; TRBD1 agrees at 7 bases. There are 15 residues in the CDR3. Trimming took 3 bases from V and 10 from J; bases not matched to a gene: 12. Germline lookup yields CDR1 KGHSH and CDR2 LQKENI. CDR3 sequence: CASSPQGGGIGPQHF. CDR3 in DNA: TGTGCCAGCTCACCGCAGGGGGGAGGAATAGGACCCCAGCATTTT.

The chain couples TRBV19 to TRBJ1-1; possible D gene TRBD1, 5 bases. The CDR3 length is 14 residues. Trimming left V 8 bases short and J 0 bases short, with 13 bases between. Germline CDR1 and CDR2: LNHDA and SQIVND (reference sequence). CDR3 protein: CASHEGRLNTEAFF. The DNA of the CDR3 is TGTGCCAGTCACGAGGGGAGGTTGAACACTGAAGCTTTCTTT.

A few counts support this clone. V and J are TRBV30 and TRBJ1-2, with 7 bases that match TRBD1. J gave up 8 bases and V 1 base, and 13 bases lay outside the gene matches. CDR3 length: 15 residues. Germline assignment: CDR1 GTSNPN and CDR2 SVGIG (reference sequence). The CDR3 DNA reads as TGTGCCTGGAGTGGGAGATACAGGGGTCGGAGCGGCTACACCTTC. Residues: CAWSGRYRGRSGYTF. Together with reference TRBV30 and TRBJ1-2, the CDR3 gives the full variable domain: SQTIHQWPATLVQPVGSPLSLECTVEGTSNPNLYWYRQAAGRGLQLLFYSVGIGQISSEVPQNLSASRPQDRQFILSSKKLLLSDSGFYLCAWSGRYRGRSGYTFGSGTRLTVV.

This clone is a singleton in its sample. This chain connects TRBV19 to TRBJ2-5; TRBD2 is a possible D gene (7 bases). The CDR3 has 14 amino acids. The V gene lost 9 bases and the J gene lost 2 bases, with 16 bases spanning the gap. Germline V gives CDR1 LNHDA, CDR2 SQIVND (reference sequence). In DNA, the CDR3 is TGTGCCAGCCGGGGAGGGGGGGCACAAGAGACCCAGTACTTC. It specifies CASRGGGAQETQYF.

This clone was counted between two and nine times. V is TRBV30 and J is TRBJ2-5, with D tentatively TRBD1 (7 bases). Deletions cut 0 bases from V and 2 bases from J, with 13 bases between. CDR1 is GTSNPN and CDR2 is SVGIG in the germline V gene (reference sequence). The CDR3 runs to 15 residues. CDR3 protein: CAWSVRGAGQETQYF. CDR3 DNA sequence: TGTGCCTGGAGTGTCAGGGGGGCAGGGCAAGAGACCCAGTACTTC.

This clone was counted only a few times. This chain links TRBV6-1 with TRBJ2-2, with 10 positions matching TRBD1. Germline V gives CDR1 MNHNS, CDR2 SASEGT. This CDR3 is built from 18 residues. V trimming: 1 base; J trimming: 3 bases; junction bases outside the gene matches: 8. Here the CDR3 reads CASSEVIWGQGYTGELFF. The CDR3 DNA follows: TGTGCCAGCAGTGAAGTAATCTGGGGACAGGGGTACACCGGGGAGCTGTTTTTT.

The J gene is TRBJ2-2, the V gene TRBV2; 10 bases fit TRBD2. The CDR3 contains 15 residues. The germline gives CDR1 SNHLY, CDR2 FYNNEI. V gave up 8 bases and J gave up 6 bases; unmatched junction bases: 9. This CDR3 reads CASRALAGEAGELFF. CDR3 DNA sequence: TGTGCCAGCCGGGCTCTAGCGGGAGAAGCCGGGGAGCTGTTTTTT. The variable domain in full, completed from reference TRBV2 and TRBJ2-2, reads EPEVTQTPSHQVTQMGQEVILRCVPISNHLYFYWYRQILGQKVEFLVSFYNNEISEKSEIFDDQFSVERPDGSNFTLKIRSTKLEDSAMYFCASRALAGEAGELFFGEGSRLTVL.